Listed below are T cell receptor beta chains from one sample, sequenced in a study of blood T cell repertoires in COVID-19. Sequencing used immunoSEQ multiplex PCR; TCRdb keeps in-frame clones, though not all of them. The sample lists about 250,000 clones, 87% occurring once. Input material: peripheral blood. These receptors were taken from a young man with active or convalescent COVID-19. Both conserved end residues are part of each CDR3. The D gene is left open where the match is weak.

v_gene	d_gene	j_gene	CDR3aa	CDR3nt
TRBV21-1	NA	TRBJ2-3	CASSKRVFAQYF	TGTGCCAGCAGCAAGAGGGTTTTCGCGCAGTATTTT
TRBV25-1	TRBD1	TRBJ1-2	CASSENESMGQIPYGYTF	TGTGCCAGCAGTGAGAATGAATCGATGGGACAGATACCCTATGGCTACACCTTC
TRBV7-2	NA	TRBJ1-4	CASSLATTTNEKLFF	TGTGCCAGCAGCTTGGCGACTACAACTAATGAAAAACTGTTTTTT
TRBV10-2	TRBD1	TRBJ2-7	CASTDRAYEQYF	TGCGCCAGCACGGACAGGGCCTACGAGCAGTACTTC
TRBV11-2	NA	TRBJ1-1	CASSLLSGAFF	TGTGCCAGCAGCTTACTCAGCGGAGCTTTCTTT
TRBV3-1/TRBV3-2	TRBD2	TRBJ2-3	CASSQPRLAGGDTQYF	TGTGCCAGCAGCCAGCCCCGACTAGCGGGAGGGGATACGCAGTATTTT
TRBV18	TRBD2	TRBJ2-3	CASSPGVAGSGTDTQYF	TGTGCCAGCTCACCAGGCGTAGCGGGATCGGGTACAGATACGCAGTATTTT
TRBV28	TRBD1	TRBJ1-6	CASSLRTGGAYNSPLHF	TGTGCCAGCAGTCTCCGGACAGGGGGCGCTTATAATTCACCCCTCCACTTT
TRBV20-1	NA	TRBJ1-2	CSAVQGNGYTF	TGCAGTGCTGTTCAGGGTAATGGCTACACCTTC
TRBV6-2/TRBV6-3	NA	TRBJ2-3	CASSYPGGYTQYF	TGTGCCAGCAGTTACCCGGGCGGGTATACGCAGTATTTT